The 13 T cell receptor beta chains below come from one sample, sequenced in a study of response to subunit inactivated influenza vaccine (dated 2018 in TCRdb). Receptor libraries were prepared by RT-PCR. The sequencing machine was an Illumina HiSeq 2500. TCRdb applied fastp at Q25 and MiXCR to the public reads, then kept only in-frame beta chains. Identical CDR3 proteins give one entry, which carries the most common genes and DNA. The sample profile shows 860,000 or so distinct CDR3 sequences; 21% of them were found once. Of the sample, about 9.4% falls within the top ten clones. The material was PBMCs from blood, obtained roughly 5 days after vaccination. These receptor sequences come from a man aged 45-60 years who received an inactivated influenza vaccine. Donor details come from another sample of the same person, matched by shared clones.

The chain links TRBV4-1 to TRBJ2-6; the D is unclear. The CDR3 has 19 amino acids. Germline CDR1 and CDR2: MGHRA and YSYEKL. Trimming removed 0 bases at V and 0 bases at J, with 15 bases between. In nucleotides, the CDR3 is TGCGCCAGCAGCCAAGATTTCCGGCAGATCAACTCTGGGGCCAACGTCCTGACTTTC. Its translation is CASSQDFRQINSGANVLTF.

The V gene is TRBV7-2, the J gene TRBJ2-7, with unresolved D. Looked up from germline, CDR1 is SGHTA and CDR2 is FQGNSA. The CDR3 totals 12 residues. V was clipped by 1 base and J by 6 bases, with 7 bases between them. CDR3 nucleotides: TGTGCCAGCAGCTTAGAGGAACCCGAGCAGTACTTC. Encoded protein: CASSLEEPEQYF. Complete variable domain (other parts from reference TRBV7-2 and TRBJ2-7): GAGVSQSPSNKVTEKGKDVELRCDPISGHTALYWYRQSLGQGLEFLIYFQGNSAPDKSGLPSDRFSAERTGGSVSTLTIQRTQQEDSAVYLCASSLEEPEQYFGPGTRLTVT.

This clonotype occurred a few times. The rearrangement uses TRBV27 and TRBJ2-7, with 7 bases that match TRBD1. V lost 6 bases, J lost 6 bases, and 8 bases stayed unmatched. Germline V gene sequence: CDR1 MNHEY, CDR2 SMNVEV (reference sequence). This CDR3 has 13 residues. Here the CDR3 reads CASSLTGKFEQYF. The CDR3 DNA reads as TGTGCCAGCAGCCTGACAGGGAAGTTCGAGCAGTACTTC.

In regard to this clonotype: One end of the junction is discordant with germline, which a read error may explain. This chain connects TRBV2 to TRBJ2-1; a possible D gene is TRBD1 (5 bases). The CDR3 runs to 15 residues. In germline, CDR1 is SNHLY, CDR2 FYNNEI. The CDR3 nucleotides are TGTGCCACCAGTGCCGGGCAGGGCCCTTACAATGAGCAGTTCTTC. Translation: CATSAGQGPYNEQFF.

This clonotype appeared once. CDR3 coding DNA: TGTGCCAGCAGATGGGGGAAACTAGCGGGATTGGCTAATGAGCAGTTCTTC. It translates to CASRWGKLAGLANEQFF. The chain recombines TRBV6-1 with TRBJ2-1, with 10 bases matching TRBD2. V lost 6 bases to trimming and J lost 7 bases; unmatched junction nucleotides: 15. The CDR3 length is 17 residues. In germline, CDR1 is MNHNS, CDR2 SASEGT.

This clonotype was detected a few times. V usage is TRBV15 and J usage is TRBJ2-5, with 7 bases that match TRBD2. The germline gives CDR1 LNHNV, CDR2 YYDKDF (reference sequence). The trim removed 0 bases at V and 3 bases at J, leaving 4 bases unmatched. This CDR3 region has 15 residues. CDR3 region: CATSRDARGKETQYF. The CDR3 DNA sequence: TGTGCCACCAGCAGAGATGCGCGGGGGAAAGAGACCCAGTACTTC.

V and J are TRBV4-2 and TRBJ1-4; D is ambiguous. V was clipped by 4 bases and J by 4 bases, with 13 bases between them. This CDR3 has 15 residues. CDR1 is LGHNA and CDR2 is YNFKEQ in the germline V gene. CDR3 sequence reads: CASSPGLLSNEKLFF. CDR3 coding DNA: TGTGCCAGCAGCCCCGGGCTCCTGAGTAATGAAAAACTGTTTTTT.

The rearrangement links TRBV5-1 to TRBJ1-1; 7 bases are a match to TRBD1. CDR1 and CDR2 from the germline V gene are SGHRS and YFSETQ. V trimming: 5 bases; J trimming: 5 bases; junction bases outside the gene matches: 12. There are 15 residues in the CDR3. The CDR3 is CASSFQDREGTEAFF. The CDR3 DNA is TGCGCCAGCAGTTTTCAAGACAGGGAAGGGACTGAAGCTTTCTTT.

This clonotype was picked up a small number of times. This chain joins TRBV29-1 and TRBJ2-1; 9 positions agree with TRBD2. The CDR3 length is 16 residues. Trimming removed 1 base from V and 4 bases from J; junction bases left unmatched: 8. In germline, CDR1 is SQVTM, CDR2 ANQGSEA. This CDR3 is CSVEGAAGGLYNEQFF. The CDR3 DNA sequence: TGCAGCGTTGAAGGGGCCGCGGGAGGGCTTTACAATGAGCAGTTCTTC.

This rearrangement joins TRBV5-1 to TRBJ1-2; D gene unclear. V was pared by 0 bases and J by 7 bases, with 16 bases between. The CDR3 runs 15 residues. Germline assignment: CDR1 SGHRS and CDR2 YFSETQ. The CDR3 region has the DNA TGCGCCAGCAGCTTGGCCCAGCCAAAAGGCGGTGGCTACACCTTC. Protein: CASSLAQPKGGGYTF.

The chain employs TRBV28 and TRBJ2-5, with 8 bases aligning to TRBD1. Per germline, CDR1 MDHEN and CDR2 SYDVKM. This CDR3 contains 15 residues. Germline trimming cut 6 bases from V and 2 bases from J; bases unmatched to any gene: 8. The DNA for the CDR3 is TGTGCCAGCAGCCCAGGAGGACAGGGACAAGAGACCCAGTACTTC. Amino acids: CASSPGGQGQETQYF.

This clonotype was counted between two and nine times. The chain is built from TRBV12-3 or TRBV12-4 and TRBJ1-5; 7 nucleotides align to TRBD1. The CDR3 extends over 13 amino acids. V lost 9 bases and J lost 5; bases outside the gene matches: 7. The CDR3 DNA reads as TGTGCCAGTGGAGGGGGCTCCCATCAGCCCCAGCATTTT. Amino acids: CASGGGSHQPQHF.

This clonotype was seen repeatedly, ten times or more. The chain has TRBV4-3 and TRBJ1-1; D is unresolved. There are 14 residues in the CDR3. CDR1 is LGHNA and CDR2 is YSLEER in the germline V gene. V was shortened by 4 bases and J by 1 base, with 10 bases between the two germline ends. In nucleotides, the CDR3 is TGCGCCAGCAGCCTGGCTGGGAAGAACACTGAAGCTTTCTTT. Amino acid sequence: CASSLAGKNTEAFF.